This T cell receptor (beta chain) derives from a study of T cells in Graves' hyperthyroidism and ophthalmopathy. Study in general: Pretreatment peripheral blood was obtained at initial diagnosis. Study findings and constraints: The authors' 13 V-J model separated ophthalmopathy from stable hyperthyroidism. Blood also carried most thyroid clonotypes expanded above 0.001.

This clonotype was observed at least ten times. Its cognate antigen is unknown. Amplified TCR beta CDR3 regions derived from RNA transcripts. TCR CDR3 regions were first amplified by RT-PCR with HTBI primers. MiXCR, run by TCRdb on the multiplex PCR reads, gives a single entry per CDR3 protein. The sample carries roughly 280,000 distinct CDR3 sequences, approximately 15% recorded once. Diagnoses rested on clinical symptoms, serum thyroxine and TRAb, thyroid ultrasound and orbital computed tomography. Sequenced: blood. The sequence was obtained from a woman aged 55-70 years with Graves' ophthalmopathy.

The chain's CDR3 is CSAAPTGGTGQPQHF. CDR3 DNA sequence: TGCAGTGCTGCTCCGACTGGGGGTACGGGTCAGCCCCAGCATTTT. This chain joins TRBV20-1 and TRBJ1-5; possibly TRBD1 for D (5 bases). V shed 5 bases and J shed 6 bases, with 20 bases lying between them. Germline V gene sequence: CDR1 DFQATT, CDR2 SNEGSKA (reference sequence). The CDR3 has 15 amino acids.